Given below is one T cell receptor (beta chain) in context. This sample was taken from a study of blood T cell repertoires in COVID-19. Overall study: Collection of acute and convalescent COVID-19 samples took place in the United States, Italy and Spain. The analysed material was cDNA or gDNA that came from T cells, B-cell-depleted T cells, or PBMCs.

CDR3 length: 12 residues. Germline V gene sequence: CDR1 SEHNR, CDR2 FQNEAQ (reference sequence). Trimming stripped 1 base from V and 5 bases from J, with 3 bases between. Per the authors' pipeline: Amplifying reference gene primers gave estimates of nucleated cell counts. Here immunoSEQ multiplex PCR was the method, and the copy in TCRdb shows in-frame clones only, minus some. That table gives V, J and clone size, and the DNA gave D and trimming. The sample has around 140,000 clones; over 60% are singletons. This chain uses TRBV7-9 with TRBJ1-5; no reliable D call. The sequence came from a woman aged 65 to 85 with acute or convalescent COVID-19. What was sequenced was peripheral blood. As DNA, the CDR3 is TGTGCCAGCAGCTTAGTCGATCAGCCCCAGCATTTT. It codes for CASSLVDQPQHF.